This passage covers 13 T cell receptor beta chains from one sample sequenced in a study of T cells in Graves' hyperthyroidism and ophthalmopathy. Researchers took RNA transcripts and amplified the TCR beta CDR3 regions from them. The HTBI primer set served for first-round RT-PCR of the TCR CDR3. Each CDR3 protein is one row after TCRdb ran MiXCR on the multiplex PCR reads. The sample has some 440,000 distinct CDR3 sequences, 15% to 17% seen once. Material: blood. The receptors here all came from a woman aged 18 to 35 with Graves' hyperthyroidism.

This clonotype was seen repeatedly, ten times or more. The chain employs TRBV18 and TRBJ1-2; 7 nucleotides align to TRBD1. V lost 3 bases, J lost 7 bases, and 2 bases stayed unmatched. Germline loops: CDR1 KGHSH, CDR2 LQKENI. The CDR3 totals 12 residues. As DNA, the CDR3 is TGTGCCAGCTCACCGACAGGGAGTGGCTACACCTTC. Amino acids: CASSPTGSGYTF. The entire variable domain, with the rest obtained from reference TRBV18 and TRBJ1-2, is as follows: NAGVMQNPRHLVRRRGQEARLRCSPMKGHSHVYWYRQLPEEGLKFMVYLQKENIIDESGMPKERFSAEFPKEGPSILRIQQVVRGDSAAYFCASSPTGSGYTFGSGTRLTVV.

This clonotype came up many times. CDR3 amino acids: CASSLASAGGQDTQYF. As DNA, the CDR3 is TGCGCCAGCAGCTTGGCCTCAGCGGGGGGGCAAGATACGCAGTATTTT. The J gene is TRBJ2-3, the V gene TRBV5-1; 10 bases match TRBD2. Germline V gene sequence: CDR1 SGHRS, CDR2 YFSETQ. Germline trimming cut 0 bases from V and 5 bases from J; bases unmatched to any gene: 6. The CDR3 totals 16 residues.

This clonotype was seen repeatedly, ten times or more. V gene TRBV5-1 combines with J gene TRBJ2-3; D might be TRBD1 (6 bases). V gave up 2 bases and J gave up 0 bases, with 13 bases separating them. Germline V gives CDR1 SGHRS, CDR2 YFSETQ. CDR3 size: 16 residues. CDR3 loop: CASSLQGSPSTDTQYF. The CDR3 DNA is TGCGCCAGCAGCTTACAGGGCAGTCCTAGCACAGATACGCAGTATTTT.

Many counts were recorded for this clonotype. The J gene is TRBJ1-2, the V gene TRBV12-3 or TRBV12-4; D call uncertain. The V and J ends lost 7 bases and 3 bases respectively, with 21 bases between them. CDR3 length equals 16 residues. DNA for the CDR3: TGTGCCAGCACCACGCGGGGTGAGTGGGCCCACTATGGCTACACCTTC. Its protein is CASTTRGEWAHYGYTF.

This clonotype was detected ten times or more. The chain employs TRBV3-1 and TRBJ1-5; no reliable D call. Trimming took off 4 bases at V and 7 bases at J, with 20 bases between the two ends. CDR3 size: 16 residues. Germline V gene sequence: CDR1 LGHDT, CDR2 YNNKEL (reference sequence). CDR3 coding DNA: TGTGCCAGCAGCCCTACGGGTGGGGTCCGGTCCCAGCCCCAGCATTTT. The encoded protein is CASSPTGGVRSQPQHF.

This clonotype was found many times. The chain carries TRBV10-3 and TRBJ1-2, with unresolved D. V lost 10 bases and J lost 2, with 14 bases in between. This CDR3 comprises 13 residues. Germline loops: CDR1 ENHRY, CDR2 SYGVKD. CDR3 loop: CASRTPGNYGYTF. The CDR3 DNA reads TGTGCCAGTAGGACCCCGGGGAACTATGGCTACACCTTC.

This clonotype was seen many times. This chain links TRBV2 with TRBJ2-6; D not resolved. The CDR3 extends over 17 amino acids. V lost 2 bases and J lost 0, with 11 bases in between. CDR1 SNHLY and CDR2 FYNNEI come from the germline V gene. This chain's CDR3 is CASSEWVVFSGANVLTF. The CDR3 bases are TGTGCCAGCAGTGAATGGGTGGTCTTCTCTGGGGCCAACGTCCTGACTTTC. Supplemented by reference TRBV2 and TRBJ2-6, the full variable domain reads EPEVTQTPSHQVTQMGQEVILRCVPISNHLYFYWYRQILGQKVEFLVSFYNNEISEKSEIFDDQFSVERPDGSNFTLKIRSTKLEDSAMYFCASSEWVVFSGANVLTFGAGSRLTVL.

This clonotype has ten or more counts. The chain has TRBV7-8 and TRBJ1-6; perhaps TRBD1 as D (5 bases). The CDR3 contains 12 residues. The V and J ends lost 8 bases and 9 bases respectively, with 11 bases between them. CDR1 SGHVS and CDR2 FQNEAQ come from the germline V gene. In DNA, the CDR3 is TGTGCCAGCGGCAGGGTCCGTTCACCCCTCCACTTT. Its protein is CASGRVRSPLHF.

This clonotype was detected only a few times. V usage is TRBV4-1 and J usage is TRBJ1-2; D unresolved. The germline gives CDR1 MGHRA, CDR2 YSYEKL. This CDR3 has 16 amino acids. V lost 0 bases, J lost 5 bases, and 16 bases lay in between. This CDR3 reads CASSQDRSGLGYGYTF. CDR3 nucleotides: TGCGCCAGCAGCCAAGATCGGTCGGGCCTGGGATATGGCTACACCTTC.

In its sample, this clonotype was seen many times. The J gene is TRBJ2-5, the V gene TRBV10-3, with no clear D. The CDR3 covers 14 residues. V was trimmed by 9 bases and J by 4 bases, leaving 18 bases between them. CDR1 and CDR2 from the germline V gene are ENHRY and SYGVKD. The CDR3 coding sequence is TGTGCCATTTCCTCCGGGTTCCGAGGAGAGACCCAGTACTTC. Amino acid sequence: CAISSGFRGETQYF.

The rearrangement joins TRBV5-4 to TRBJ1-4, with D possibly being TRBD1 (6 bases). CDR1 and CDR2 (germline): SGHNT, YYREEE (reference sequence). This CDR3 is 14 amino acids long. V was cut by 4 bases and J by 8 bases, with 15 bases left in between. As DNA, the CDR3 is TGTGCCAGCAGCCTCACAGGGATAGGAGAAAAACTGTTTTTT. Translated: CASSLTGIGEKLFF.

This clonotype was picked up one time. This chain uses TRBV12-3 or TRBV12-4 with TRBJ1-2, with no clear D. CDR3 length: 13 residues. V lost 8 bases, J lost 3 bases, and 13 bases lay in between. As DNA, the CDR3 is TGTGCCAGCTCCTTGATGGAATACTATGGCTACACCTTC. This translates into CASSLMEYYGYTF.

This clonotype was recorded at least ten times. This chain connects TRBV2 to TRBJ2-7; either TRBD1 or TRBD2 may fit D (5 bases each). The CDR3 totals 13 residues. CDR1 is SNHLY and CDR2 is FYNNEI in the germline V gene. V dropped 2 bases and J dropped 7 bases, with 12 bases sitting between them. CDR3 sequence: CASSEQGPGEQYF. CDR3 nucleotides: TGTGCCAGCAGTGAACAGGGTCCGGGGGAGCAGTACTTC.